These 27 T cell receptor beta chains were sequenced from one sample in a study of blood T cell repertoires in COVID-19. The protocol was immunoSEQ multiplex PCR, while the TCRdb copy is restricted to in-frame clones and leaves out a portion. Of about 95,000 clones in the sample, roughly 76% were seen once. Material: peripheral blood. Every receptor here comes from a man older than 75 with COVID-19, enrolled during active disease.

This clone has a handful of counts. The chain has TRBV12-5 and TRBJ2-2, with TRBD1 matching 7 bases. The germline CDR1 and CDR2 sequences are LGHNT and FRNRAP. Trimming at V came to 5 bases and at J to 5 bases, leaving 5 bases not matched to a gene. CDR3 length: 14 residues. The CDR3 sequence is CASGTTGETGELFF. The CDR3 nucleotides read TGTGCTAGTGGTACCACAGGGGAAACCGGGGAGCTGTTTTTT.

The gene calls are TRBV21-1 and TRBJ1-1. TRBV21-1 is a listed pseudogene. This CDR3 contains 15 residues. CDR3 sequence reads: CASSKGRVGDTEAFF. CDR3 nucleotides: TGTGCCAGCAGCAAAGGGAGGGTGGGGGACACTGAAGCTTTCTTT.

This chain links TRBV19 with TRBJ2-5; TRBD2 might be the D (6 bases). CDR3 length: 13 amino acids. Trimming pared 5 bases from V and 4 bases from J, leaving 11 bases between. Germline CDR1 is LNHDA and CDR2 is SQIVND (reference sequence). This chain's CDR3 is CASSPVGGETQYF. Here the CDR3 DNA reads TGTGCCAGTAGTCCCGTGGGGGGAGAGACCCAGTACTTC. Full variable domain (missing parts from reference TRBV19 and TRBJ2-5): DGGITQSPKYLFRKEGQNVTLSCEQNLNHDAMYWYRQDPGQGLRLIYYSQIVNDFQKGDIAEGYSVSREKKESFPLTVTSAQKNPTAFYLCASSPVGGETQYFGPGTRLLVL.

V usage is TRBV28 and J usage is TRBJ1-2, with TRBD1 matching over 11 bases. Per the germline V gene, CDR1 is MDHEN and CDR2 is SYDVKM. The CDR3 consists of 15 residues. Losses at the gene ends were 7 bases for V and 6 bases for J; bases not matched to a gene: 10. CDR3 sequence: CASTIVGDRGNGYTF. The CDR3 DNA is TGTGCCAGCACTATCGTTGGGGACAGGGGGAATGGCTACACCTTC.

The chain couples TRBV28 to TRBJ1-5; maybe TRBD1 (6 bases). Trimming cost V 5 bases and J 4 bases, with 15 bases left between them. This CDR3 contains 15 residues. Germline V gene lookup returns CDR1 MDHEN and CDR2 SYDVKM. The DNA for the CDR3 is TGTGCCAGCAGTCCCCAGGGGCCCGCTAATCAGCCCCAGCATTTT. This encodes CASSPQGPANQPQHF.

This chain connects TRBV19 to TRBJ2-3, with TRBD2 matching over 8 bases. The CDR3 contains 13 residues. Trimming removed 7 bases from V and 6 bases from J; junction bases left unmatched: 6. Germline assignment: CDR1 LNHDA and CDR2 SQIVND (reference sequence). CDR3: CASTIGGADTQYF. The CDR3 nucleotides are TGTGCCAGTACCATCGGGGGGGCGGATACGCAGTATTTT.

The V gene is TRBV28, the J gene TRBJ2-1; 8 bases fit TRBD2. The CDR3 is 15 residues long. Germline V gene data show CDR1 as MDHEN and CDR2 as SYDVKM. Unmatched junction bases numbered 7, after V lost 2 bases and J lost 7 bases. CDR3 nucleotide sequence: TGTGCCAGCAGTTTACGTCTTGGGACTAGAAATGAGCAGTTCTTC. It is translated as CASSLRLGTRNEQFF.

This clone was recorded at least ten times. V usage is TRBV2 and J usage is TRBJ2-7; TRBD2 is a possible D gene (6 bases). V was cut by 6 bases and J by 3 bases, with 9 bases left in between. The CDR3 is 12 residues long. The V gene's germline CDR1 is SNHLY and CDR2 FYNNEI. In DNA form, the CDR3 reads TGTGCCAGCAGAGGGAGGAGCTACGAGCAGTACTTC. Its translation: CASRGRSYEQYF.

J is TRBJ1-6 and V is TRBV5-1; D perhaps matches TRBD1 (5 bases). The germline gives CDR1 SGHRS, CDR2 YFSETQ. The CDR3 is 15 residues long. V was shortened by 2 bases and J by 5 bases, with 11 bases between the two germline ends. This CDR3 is CASSLRGYDNSPLHF. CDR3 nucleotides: TGCGCCAGCAGCTTACGGGGGTACGATAATTCACCCCTCCACTTT.

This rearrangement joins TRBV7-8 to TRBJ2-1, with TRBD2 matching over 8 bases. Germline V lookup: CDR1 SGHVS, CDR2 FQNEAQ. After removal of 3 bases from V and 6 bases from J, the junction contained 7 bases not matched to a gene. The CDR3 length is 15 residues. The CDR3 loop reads CASSLIGRAINEQFF. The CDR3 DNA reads TGTGCCAGCAGCTTGATCGGGAGGGCCATCAATGAGCAGTTCTTC. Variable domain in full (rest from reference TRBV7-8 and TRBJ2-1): GAGVSQSPRYKVAKRGQDVALRCDPISGHVSLFWYQQALGQGPEFLTYFQNEAQLDKSGLPSDRFFAERPEGSVSTLKIQRTQQEDSAVYLCASSLIGRAINEQFFGPGTRLTVL.

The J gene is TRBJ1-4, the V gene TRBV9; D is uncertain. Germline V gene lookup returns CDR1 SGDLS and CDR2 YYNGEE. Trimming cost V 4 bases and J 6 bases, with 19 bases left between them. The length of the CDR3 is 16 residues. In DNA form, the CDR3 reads TGTGCCAGCAGCACGGGATTGACGGCCGTAGATGAAAAACTGTTTTTT. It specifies CASSTGLTAVDEKLFF.

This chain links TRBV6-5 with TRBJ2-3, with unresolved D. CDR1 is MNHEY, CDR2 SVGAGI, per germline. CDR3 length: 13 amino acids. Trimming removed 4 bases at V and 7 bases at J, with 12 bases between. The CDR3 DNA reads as TGTGCCAGCAGTTCCGTCAACTTAAATACGCAGTATTTT. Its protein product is CASSSVNLNTQYF.

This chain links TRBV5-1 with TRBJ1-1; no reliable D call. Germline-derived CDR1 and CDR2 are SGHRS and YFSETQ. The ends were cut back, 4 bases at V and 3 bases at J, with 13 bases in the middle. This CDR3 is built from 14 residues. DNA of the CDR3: TGCGCCAGCAGCCTGGGCGAAACTTACACTGAAGCTTTCTTT. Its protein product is CASSLGETYTEAFF. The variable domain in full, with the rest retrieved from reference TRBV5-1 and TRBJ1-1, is KAGVTQTPRYLIKTRGQQVTLSCSPISGHRSVSWYQQTPGQGLQFLFEYFSETQRNKGNFPGRFSGRQFSNSRSEMNVSTLELGDSALYLCASSLGETYTEAFFGQGTRLTVV.

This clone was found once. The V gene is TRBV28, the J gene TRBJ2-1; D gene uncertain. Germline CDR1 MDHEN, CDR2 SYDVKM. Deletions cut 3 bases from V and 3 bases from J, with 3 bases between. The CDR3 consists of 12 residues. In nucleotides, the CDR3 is TGTGCCAGCAGTTTCATCTACAATGAGCAGTTCTTC. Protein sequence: CASSFIYNEQFF.

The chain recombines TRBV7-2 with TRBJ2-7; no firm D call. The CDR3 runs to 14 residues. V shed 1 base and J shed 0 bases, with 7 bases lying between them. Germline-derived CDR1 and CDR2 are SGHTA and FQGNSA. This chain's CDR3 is CASSLDGPSYEQYF. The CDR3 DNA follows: TGTGCCAGCAGCTTAGACGGTCCCTCCTACGAGCAGTACTTC.

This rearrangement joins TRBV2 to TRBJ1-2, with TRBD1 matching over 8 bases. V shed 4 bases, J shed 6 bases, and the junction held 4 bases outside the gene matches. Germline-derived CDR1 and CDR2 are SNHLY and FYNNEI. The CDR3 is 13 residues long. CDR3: CASSVNRGDGYTF. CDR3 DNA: TGTGCCAGCAGTGTGAACAGGGGGGATGGCTACACCTTC.

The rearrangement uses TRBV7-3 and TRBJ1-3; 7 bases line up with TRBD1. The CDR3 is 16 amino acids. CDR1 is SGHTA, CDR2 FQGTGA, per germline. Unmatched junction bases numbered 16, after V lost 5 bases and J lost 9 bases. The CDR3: CASSPNRLGTAGTIYF. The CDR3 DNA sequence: TGTGCCAGCAGCCCTAACCGACTTGGGACAGCCGGCACCATATATTTT.

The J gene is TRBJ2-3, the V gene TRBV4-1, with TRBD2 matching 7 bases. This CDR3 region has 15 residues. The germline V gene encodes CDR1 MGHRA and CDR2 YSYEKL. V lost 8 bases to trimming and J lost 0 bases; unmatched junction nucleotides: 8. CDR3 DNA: TGCGCCAGCGGAGGGGCGGGAGTCAGCACAGATACGCAGTATTTT. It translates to CASGGAGVSTDTQYF.

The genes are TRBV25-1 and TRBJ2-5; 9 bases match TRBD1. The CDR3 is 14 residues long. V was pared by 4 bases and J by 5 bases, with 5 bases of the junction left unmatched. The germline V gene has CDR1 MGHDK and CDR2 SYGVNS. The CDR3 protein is CASSAWTGEETQYF. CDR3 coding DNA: TGTGCCAGCAGTGCTTGGACAGGGGAGGAGACCCAGTACTTC.

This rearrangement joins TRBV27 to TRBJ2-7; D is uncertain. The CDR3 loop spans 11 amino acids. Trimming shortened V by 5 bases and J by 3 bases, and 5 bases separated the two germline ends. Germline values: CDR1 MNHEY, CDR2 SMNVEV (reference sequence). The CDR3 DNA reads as TGTGCCAGCAGTAACTACTACGAGCAGTACTTC. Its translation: CASSNYYEQYF.

CDR3 DNA sequence: TGTGCCAGCAGCGAAGGGACAGGGGAAACTGAAGCTTTCTTT. Its protein product is CASSEGTGETEAFF. J is TRBJ1-1 and V is TRBV7-9, with 10 positions matching TRBD1. The CDR3 has 14 amino acids. V shed 5 bases and J 5 bases; nucleotides not matched to a gene: 5. Per the germline V gene, CDR1 is SEHNR and CDR2 is FQNEAQ (reference sequence).

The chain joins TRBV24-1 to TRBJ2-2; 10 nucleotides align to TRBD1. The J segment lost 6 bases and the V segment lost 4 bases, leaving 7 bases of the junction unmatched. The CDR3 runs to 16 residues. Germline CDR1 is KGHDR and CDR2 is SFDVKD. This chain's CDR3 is CATSEPRTGGPGELFF. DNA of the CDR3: TGTGCCACCAGTGAACCCCGGACAGGGGGTCCCGGGGAGCTGTTTTTT.

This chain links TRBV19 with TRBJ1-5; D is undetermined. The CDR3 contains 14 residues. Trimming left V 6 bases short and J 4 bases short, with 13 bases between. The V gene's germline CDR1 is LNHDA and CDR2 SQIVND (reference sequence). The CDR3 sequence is CASRGVNPNQPQHF. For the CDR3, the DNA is TGTGCCAGTAGGGGAGTCAACCCAAATCAGCCCCAGCATTTT.

In DNA, the CDR3 is TGTGCCAGCAGCTTTGGGACAAACTACAATGAGCAGTTCTTC. This sequence encodes CASSFGTNYNEQFF. The chain recombines TRBV11-2 with TRBJ2-1; possible D gene TRBD1, 6 bases. The CDR3 has 14 amino acids. V gave up 3 bases and J gave up 3 bases, with 9 bases separating them. CDR1 and CDR2 (germline): SGHAT, FQNNGV.

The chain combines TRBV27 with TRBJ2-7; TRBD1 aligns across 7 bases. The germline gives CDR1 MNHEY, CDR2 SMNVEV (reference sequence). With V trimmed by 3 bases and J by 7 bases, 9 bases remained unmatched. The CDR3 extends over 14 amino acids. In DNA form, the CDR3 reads TGTGCCAGCAGTTTGGCAGGGGGAGTAGGAGAGCAGTACTTC. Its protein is CASSLAGGVGEQYF.

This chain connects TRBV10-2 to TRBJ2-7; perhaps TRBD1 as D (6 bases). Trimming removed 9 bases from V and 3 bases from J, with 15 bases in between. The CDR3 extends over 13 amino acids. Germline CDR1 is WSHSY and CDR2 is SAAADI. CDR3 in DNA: TGCGCCAGTACCTTGGGGGCGAGCTACGAGCAGTACTTC. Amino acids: CASTLGASYEQYF.

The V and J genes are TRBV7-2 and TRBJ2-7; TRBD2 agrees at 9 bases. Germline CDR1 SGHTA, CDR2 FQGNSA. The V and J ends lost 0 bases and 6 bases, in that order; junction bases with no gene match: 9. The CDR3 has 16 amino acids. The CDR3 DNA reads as TGTGCCAGCAGCTTAGCCACCGGGACTAGCATCCGCGAGCAGTACTTC. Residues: CASSLATGTSIREQYF.